These 25 T cell receptor beta chains were all obtained from the same sample, sequenced in a study of T cell responses to AZD1222 COVID-19 vaccine. Generated by immunoSEQ multiplex PCR, the TCRdb table keeps only in-frame clones and is missing some. The sample carries more than 80,000 clones, 75% to 90% recorded once. The source was peripheral blood, collected 28 days after the second AZD1222 dose. The receptors come from an adult who received the AZD1222 COVID-19 vaccine.

The chain couples TRBV6-4 to TRBJ2-3; 8 bases are a match to TRBD2. V shed 5 bases, J shed 0 bases, and the junction held 4 bases outside the gene matches. The CDR3 totals 15 residues. Per the germline V gene, CDR1 is MRHNA and CDR2 is SNTAGT. CDR3 sequence (DNA): TGTGCCAGCAGTTCAAGCGGGGGTAGCACAGATACGCAGTATTTT. Encoded protein: CASSSSGGSTDTQYF.

The rearrangement uses TRBV4-2 and TRBJ2-7; 9 bases align to TRBD1. The junction had 8 bases not matched to a gene; V was cut back by 0 bases and J by 2 bases. The V gene's germline CDR1 is LGHNA and CDR2 YNFKEQ. This CDR3 contains 17 residues. CDR3 DNA: TGTGCCAGCAGCCAAGAGGGGACAGGGTATACAGCCTACGAGCAGTACTTC. It encodes CASSQEGTGYTAYEQYF.

This chain links TRBV5-1 with TRBJ1-6, with TRBD1 matching 7 bases. J gave up 6 bases and V 0 bases, and 3 bases lay outside the gene matches. The CDR3 is made up of 15 amino acids. Germline CDR1 and CDR2: SGHRS and YFSETQ. This CDR3 is CASSLARGGNSPLHF. In DNA form, the CDR3 reads TGCGCCAGCAGCTTGGCCAGGGGGGGTAATTCACCCCTCCACTTT. The entire variable domain, with the rest obtained from reference TRBV5-1 and TRBJ1-6, is as follows: KAGVTQTPRYLIKTRGQQVTLSCSPISGHRSVSWYQQTPGQGLQFLFEYFSETQRNKGNFPGRFSGRQFSNSRSEMNVSTLELGDSALYLCASSLARGGNSPLHFGNGTRLTVT.

The rearrangement joins TRBV5-6 to TRBJ2-2, with a tentative D call TRBD1 (5 bases). This CDR3 is built from 13 residues. Trimming took off 6 bases at V and 5 bases at J, with 11 bases between the two ends. The germline V gene has CDR1 SGHDT and CDR2 YYEEEE. Written as DNA, the CDR3 is TGTGCCAGCACTCAGGGTGGTACCGGGGAGCTGTTTTTT. Amino acid sequence: CASTQGGTGELFF.

The rearrangement joins TRBV19 to TRBJ1-2, with TRBD1 identical over 9 bases. Trimming at V came to 1 base and at J to 3 bases, leaving 3 bases not matched to a gene. The CDR3 runs to 15 residues. In germline, CDR1 is LNHDA, CDR2 SQIVND (reference sequence). The CDR3 region has the DNA TGTGCCAGTAGTATAGTAGGGACAGGGTACTATGGCTACACCTTC. This codes for CASSIVGTGYYGYTF.

The chain joins TRBV18 to TRBJ1-5, with 7 bases that match TRBD1. After removal of 5 bases from V and 7 bases from J, the junction contained 8 bases not matched to a gene. CDR3 length: 14 amino acids. Germline V gene data show CDR1 as KGHSH and CDR2 as LQKENI. The CDR3 DNA sequence: TGTGCCAGCTCAGTCGGGGGGACAGACCAGCCCCAGCATTTT. It codes for CASSVGGTDQPQHF.

The V gene is TRBV5-1, the J gene TRBJ2-5; TRBD1 matches at 7 bases. Germline values: CDR1 SGHRS, CDR2 YFSETQ. Unmatched junction bases numbered 7, after V lost 0 bases and J lost 5 bases. The CDR3 is 15 residues long. The CDR3 reads CASSLGQGPLETQYF. The CDR3 DNA follows: TGCGCCAGCAGCTTGGGACAGGGACCTCTGGAGACCCAGTACTTC.

This chain uses TRBV28 with TRBJ2-5; 8 bases fit TRBD1. Germline assignment: CDR1 MDHEN and CDR2 SYDVKM. The CDR3 consists of 15 residues. Germline trimming cut 5 bases from V and 1 base from J; bases unmatched to any gene: 6. CDR3 sequence reads: CASSTYRGIQETQYF. The CDR3, as DNA: TGTGCCAGCAGTACTTACAGGGGGATCCAAGAGACCCAGTACTTC.

This clone was found once. This chain connects TRBV29-1 to TRBJ2-5, with 8 nucleotides matching TRBD2. Per the germline V gene, CDR1 is SQVTM and CDR2 is ANQGSEA. This CDR3 is 15 amino acids long. The V and J ends lost 5 bases and 1 base, in that order; junction bases with no gene match: 9. CDR3 DNA sequence: TGCAGCGTTACCATCACTAGCGGAGTCCAAGAGACCCAGTACTTC. This codes for CSVTITSGVQETQYF.

The chain links TRBV9 to TRBJ1-4; D gene unclear. This CDR3 region has 16 residues. Trimming took 3 bases from V and 0 from J, leaving 12 bases between them. Germline-derived CDR1 and CDR2 are SGDLS and YYNGEE. Here the CDR3 DNA reads TGTGCCAGCAGCGCTGGTACAGCAGCAACTAATGAAAAACTGTTTTTT. Translating gives CASSAGTAATNEKLFF.

This chain links TRBV6-5 with TRBJ1-1, with a weak D call TRBD1 (6 bases). Germline V gives CDR1 MNHEY, CDR2 SVGAGI. The CDR3 length is 13 residues. Deletions cut 6 bases from V and 3 bases from J, with 11 bases between. For the CDR3, the DNA is TGTGCCAGCAGGTCAGGGGTGGACACTGAAGCTTTCTTT. Translating gives CASRSGVDTEAFF.

Concerning this clone itself: An end of the junction does not agree with germline; a read error may underlie this. The CDR3 reads CASSYEGMGYDQYF. The CDR3 DNA follows: TGTGCCAGCAGTTACGAGGGGATGGGGTACGACCAGTACTTC. V is TRBV6-2 or TRBV6-3 and J is TRBJ2-7; D could derive from TRBD1 or TRBD2 (5 bases each). The CDR3 sequence is 14 residues long. Germline-derived CDR1 and CDR2 are MNHEY and SVGEGT.

This clone was observed a few times. The chain is built from TRBV20-1 and TRBJ1-1, with D unresolved. There are 10 residues in the CDR3. CDR1 and CDR2 (germline): DFQATT, SNEGSKA (reference sequence). Trimming removed 3 bases from V and 3 bases from J, with 2 bases in between. CDR3 residues: CSASHTEAFF. CDR3 in DNA: TGCAGTGCTAGTCACACTGAAGCTTTCTTT.

The chain joins TRBV2 to TRBJ2-7; tentative D call: TRBD1 (5 bases). Deletions cut 6 bases from V and 4 bases from J, with 16 bases between. Germline CDR1 and CDR2: SNHLY and FYNNEI. This CDR3 spans 14 amino acids. The CDR3 region has the DNA TGTGCCAGCAGAGATCCCCAGGACACGTACGAGCAGTACTTC. It specifies CASRDPQDTYEQYF.

The chain links TRBV7-2 to TRBJ2-3; 7 nucleotides match TRBD2. The CDR3 has 16 amino acids. Germline CDR1 and CDR2: SGHTA and FQGNSA. Trimming at V came to 3 bases and at J to 0 bases, leaving 6 bases not matched to a gene. CDR3 sequence reads: CASSFAGGVSTDTQYF. In nucleotides, the CDR3 is TGTGCCAGCAGCTTTGCTGGGGGGGTAAGCACAGATACGCAGTATTTT.

As to this clone: The junction differs from germline at one of its ends, possibly a read error. Other DNA variants within this sample encode the same CDR3. This chain connects TRBV5-8 to TRBJ1-1; D gene unclear. Germline V gene sequence: CDR1 SGHTS, CDR2 YDEGEE. This CDR3 region has 13 residues. The CDR3 protein is CASTSTWNTEAFF. In DNA form, the CDR3 reads TGTGCCAGCACCTCAACTTGGAACACCGAAGCTTTCTTT.

The rearrangement uses TRBV7-3 and TRBJ2-7; D not certain. This CDR3 region has 13 residues. The V gene lost 4 bases and the J gene lost 7 bases, with 14 bases spanning the gap. Germline CDR1 SGHTA, CDR2 FQGTGA. The CDR3 coding sequence is TGTGCCAGCAGCTCTGGGCCAGTGGATGAGCAGTACTTC. It translates to CASSSGPVDEQYF.

With regard to this clone: A junction end diverges from the germline sequence, so it may reflect a read error. The chain uses TRBV20-1 and TRBJ2-7, with D tentatively TRBD2 (6 bases). The CDR3 has 11 residues. Germline values: CDR1 DFQATT, CDR2 SNEGSKA (reference sequence). The CDR3 region has the DNA TGCAGTGCTAGAGAAGGGACTCGGGAAGACTTC. Amino acid sequence: CSAREGTREDF.

J is TRBJ1-5 and V is TRBV6-4; D might be TRBD1 (5 bases). Germline V gene data show CDR1 as MRHNA and CDR2 as SNTAGT. The CDR3 is made up of 16 amino acids. The V end lost 8 bases, the J end lost 4 bases, and 21 bases lay between the germline ends. This chain's CDR3 is CASSSWDSGKNQPQHF. In DNA form, the CDR3 reads TGTGCCAGCTCGTCCTGGGACTCCGGAAAGAATCAGCCCCAGCATTTT.

This clone was detected a few times. The J gene is TRBJ2-5, the V gene TRBV7-8; the D is unclear. V gave up 2 bases and J gave up 2 bases, with 9 bases separating them. Per the germline V gene, CDR1 is SGHVS and CDR2 is FQNEAQ. The CDR3 consists of 14 residues. The CDR3: CASSLITSQETQYF. The CDR3 DNA sequence: TGTGCCAGCAGCTTAATCACATCACAAGAGACCCAGTACTTC.

This clone was recorded once. The rearrangement uses TRBV2 and TRBJ1-2; D not certain. V shed 2 bases and J shed 7 bases, with 8 bases lying between them. CDR3 size: 12 residues. CDR1 is SNHLY and CDR2 is FYNNEI in the germline V gene. The chain's CDR3 is CASSESERGYTF. The CDR3 DNA is TGTGCCAGCAGTGAATCCGAGCGTGGCTACACCTTC. Based on the CDR3 plus reference TRBV2 and TRBJ1-2, the full variable domain is EPEVTQTPSHQVTQMGQEVILRCVPISNHLYFYWYRQILGQKVEFLVSFYNNEISEKSEIFDDQFSVERPDGSNFTLKIRSTKLEDSAMYFCASSESERGYTFGSGTRLTVV.

The V and J genes are TRBV19 and TRBJ2-7; D unresolved. The CDR3 covers 15 residues. Germline V lookup: CDR1 LNHDA, CDR2 SQIVND (reference sequence). V lost 1 base and J 1 base, leaving 11 bases between the germline ends. In DNA form, the CDR3 reads TGTGCCAGTAGTATAGCGTCGGACGAATCCTACGAGCAGTACTTC. The encoded protein is CASSIASDESYEQYF.

Written as DNA, the CDR3 is TGTGCCTGGAGTGTCCGGAGTCCGGAAGCTTTCTTT. Amino acid sequence: CAWSVRSPEAFF. V usage is TRBV30 and J usage is TRBJ1-1; D gene ambiguous. This CDR3 comprises 12 residues. CDR1 and CDR2 from the germline V gene are GTSNPN and SVGIG (reference sequence). Trimming took 0 bases from V and 8 from J, leaving 10 bases between them.

The chain links TRBV27 to TRBJ2-4; D might be TRBD1 (7 bases). Germline V gives CDR1 MNHEY, CDR2 SMNVEV (reference sequence). V lost 4 bases, J lost 2 bases, and 21 bases lay in between. This CDR3 is 18 amino acids long. The CDR3 region has the DNA TGTGCCAGCAGTTCGACCGGACCAGGGGGGAGGACCAAAAACATTCAGTACTTC. Its translation is CASSSTGPGGRTKNIQYF.

The genes are TRBV19 and TRBJ1-5; D may be TRBD1 (5 bases). The V end was cut by 4 bases, the J end by 7 bases, with 14 bases between. Germline CDR1 and CDR2: LNHDA and SQIVND (reference sequence). This CDR3 contains 14 residues. The CDR3 sequence is CASSSAGRGQPQHF. CDR3 coding DNA: TGTGCCAGTAGTAGCGCAGGGAGGGGACAGCCCCAGCATTTT. The whole variable domain, filled in from reference TRBV19 and TRBJ1-5, reads DGGITQSPKYLFRKEGQNVTLSCEQNLNHDAMYWYRQDPGQGLRLIYYSQIVNDFQKGDIAEGYSVSREKKESFPLTVTSAQKNPTAFYLCASSSAGRGQPQHFGDGTRLSIL.